This TCR beta chain was captured by sequencing in a study of T cell repertoires in cytomegalovirus infection (dated by TCRdb to about 2019). Concerning the study at large: Because public TCR beta signatures pointed to carriage of CMV infection together with the matching HLA type, the HLA type of each donor mattered for the analysis.

Ends trimmed: V by 2 bases, J by 5 bases; bases unmatched to a gene: 5. CDR1 and CDR2 (SQVTM, ANQGSEA) derive from the germline V gene. Counted from cysteine to phenylalanine, this CDR3 has 13 amino acids. The retained sequence is limited to the CDR3, 39 bases, with the frame set at the first base. What the authors observed across the whole study: In the ex vivo response, HLA-C-restricted CMV-specific TCR beta clonotypes were dominant, and in two of eight donors the single most frequent clonotype came from this HLA-C-restricted group. In both this cohort and an independent cohort of more than 350 donors, the cumulative frequency of public TCR beta family members distinguished carriers of CMV infection plus the relevant HLA type.

Ten or more counts support this clonotype. Its antigen target is currently unknown. No much larger clonotype is one base removed from it; base qualities were not supplied. Instrument used: Illumina HiSeq 1500. TCRdb took the public reads, trimmed them with fastp at Q25, ran MiXCR for clone calling and kept in-frame beta chains. For every CDR3 protein sequence, its rows merge into one entry that carries the most common genes and DNA. The table for this sample lists approximately 250,000 distinct CDR3 sequences; about 7% of them were counted only once. The top ten hold more than 5.5% of the sample. Sequenced material: PBMCs. The receptor was isolated from a human donor in good health (CMV status not recorded). Some clones in this sample may be carry-over from other donors' samples. The chain joins TRBV29-1 to TRBJ2-5; TRBD2 aligns with 7 central bases. The bases are TGCAGCGTTGAACGGGGACTAACGGAGACCCAGTACTTC. It codes for CSVERGLTETQYF.